A selection of T cell receptor beta chains follows, all from one sample in a study of cytomegalovirus exposure and HLA in healthy donors. Sequencing was performed with immunoSEQ multiplex PCR; in TCRdb, only in-frame clones are kept and a portion is missing. The sample has roughly 180,000 clones; approximately 80% are singletons. The sample was PBMCs. The receptors were gathered from a girl aged 2 to 10 in good health and CMV-seropositive. The CDR3 runs from the conserved cysteine through the conserved F or W. The D gene is left open where the match is weak. Size is omitted from some rows. Given values are once, few, many or a class for expanded clones.

CDR3 protein: CASSTSGGTAAFF; CDR3 DNA: TGTGCCAGCAGCACTAGTGGCGGGACTGCGGCTTTCTTT; D gene: .; clone size: .; V gene: TRBV11-3; CDR3 length: 13; J gene: TRBJ1-1
CDR3 protein: CASSPRGAGEKLFF; CDR3 DNA: TGCGCCAGCAGCCCCCGTGGGGCTGGGGAAAAACTGTTTTTT; D gene: .; clone size: .; V gene: TRBV5-1; CDR3 length: 14; J gene: TRBJ1-4
CDR3 protein: CASSLDGSGLLSGYTF; CDR3 DNA: TGTGCCAGCAGCTTAGATGGTTCAGGGCTCCTCTCTGGCTACACCTTC; D gene: .; clone size: once; V gene: TRBV7-2; CDR3 length: 16; J gene: TRBJ1-2
CDR3 protein: CASSVRTQGALDGYTF; CDR3 DNA: TGTGCCAGCAGTGTTAGGACCCAGGGGGCGCTTGATGGCTACACCTTC; D gene: TRBD1; clone size: .; V gene: TRBV25-1; CDR3 length: 16; J gene: TRBJ1-2
CDR3 protein: CASSYRGRTTDTQYF; CDR3 DNA: TGTGCCAGCAGTTACCGTGGGAGGACCACAGATACGCAGTATTTT; D gene: .; clone size: .; V gene: TRBV6-6; CDR3 length: 15; J gene: TRBJ2-3
CDR3 protein: CASGSRGVGNTIYF; CDR3 DNA: TGTGCCAGCGGGAGCAGGGGTGTAGGAAACACCATATATTTT; D gene: .; clone size: .; V gene: TRBV27; CDR3 length: 14; J gene: TRBJ1-3
CDR3 protein: CASSADRPNTEAFF; CDR3 DNA: TGTGCCAGCAGTGCCGACAGGCCAAACACTGAAGCTTTCTTT; D gene: .; clone size: .; V gene: TRBV6-1; CDR3 length: 14; J gene: TRBJ1-1
CDR3 protein: CASSSTARGHKQHTDTQYF; CDR3 DNA: TGTGCCAGCTCATCAACTGCTAGGGGACACAAACAACACACAGATACGCAGTATTTT; D gene: .; clone size: .; V gene: TRBV18; CDR3 length: 19; J gene: TRBJ2-3
CDR3 protein: CASRSGRTTEAFF; CDR3 DNA: TGTGCCAGCAGGTCCGGGAGGACCACTGAAGCTTTCTTT; D gene: .; clone size: .; V gene: TRBV11-3; CDR3 length: 13; J gene: TRBJ1-1
CDR3 protein: CASKGARGANNYGYTF; CDR3 DNA: TGTGCCAGCAAGGGGGCCAGGGGGGCAAATAACTATGGCTACACCTTC; D gene: TRBD1; clone size: few; V gene: TRBV27; CDR3 length: 16; J gene: TRBJ1-2
CDR3 protein: CASSFQVLGPKNIQYF; CDR3 DNA: TGTGCCAGCAGCTTCCAGGTTCTGGGTCCAAAAAACATTCAGTACTTC; D gene: .; clone size: .; V gene: TRBV11-2; CDR3 length: 16; J gene: TRBJ2-4
CDR3 protein: CSVEDLGVGYEQYF; CDR3 DNA: TGCAGCGTTGAAGATCTCGGGGTGGGGTACGAGCAGTACTTC; D gene: .; clone size: .; V gene: TRBV29-1; CDR3 length: 14; J gene: TRBJ2-7
CDR3 protein: CAWNPGGAPVAFF; CDR3 DNA: TGTGCCTGGAACCCGGGTGGGGCCCCCGTGGCTTTCTTT; D gene: .; clone size: .; V gene: TRBV30; CDR3 length: 13; J gene: TRBJ1-1
CDR3 protein: CASSYRGPYEQYF; CDR3 DNA: TGTGCCAGCAGCTACAGGGGGCCCTACGAGCAGTACTTC; D gene: TRBD1; clone size: .; V gene: TRBV27; CDR3 length: 13; J gene: TRBJ2-7
CDR3 protein: CASSFFGGNSYEQYF; CDR3 DNA: TGCGCCAGCAGCTTCTTCGGCGGGAACTCCTACGAGCAGTACTTC; D gene: .; clone size: .; V gene: TRBV5-1; CDR3 length: 15; J gene: TRBJ2-7
CDR3 protein: CAISAGGPSSTDTQYF; CDR3 DNA: TGTGCCATATCAGCGGGAGGGCCCTCTAGCACAGATACGCAGTATTTT; D gene: TRBD2; clone size: .; V gene: TRBV7-8; CDR3 length: 16; J gene: TRBJ2-3
CDR3 protein: CASSTGLPNTEAFF; CDR3 DNA: TGCGCCAGCAGCACGGGACTGCCGAACACTGAAGCTTTCTTT; D gene: .; clone size: .; V gene: TRBV5-1; CDR3 length: 14; J gene: TRBJ1-1
CDR3 protein: CAWSLQGNNYGYTF; CDR3 DNA: TGTGCCTGGAGTCTACAGGGGAATAACTATGGCTACACCTTC; D gene: TRBD1; clone size: medium-sized; V gene: TRBV30; CDR3 length: 14; J gene: TRBJ1-2
CDR3 protein: CASSPPWSGGAEEQFF; CDR3 DNA: TGTGCCAGCAGCCCTCCGTGGAGCGGGGGGGCAGAGGAGCAGTTCTTC; D gene: TRBD2; clone size: .; V gene: TRBV11-3; CDR3 length: 16; J gene: TRBJ2-1
CDR3 protein: CASSLVSRGSTEAFF; CDR3 DNA: TGTGCCAGCAGCTTAGTTTCACGGGGGAGCACTGAAGCTTTCTTT; D gene: .; clone size: .; V gene: TRBV7-9; CDR3 length: 15; J gene: TRBJ1-1
CDR3 protein: CATLPGLAFTDTQYF; CDR3 DNA: TGTGCCACCCTTCCGGGACTAGCGTTCACAGATACGCAGTATTTT; D gene: TRBD2; clone size: few; V gene: TRBV6-6; CDR3 length: 15; J gene: TRBJ2-3